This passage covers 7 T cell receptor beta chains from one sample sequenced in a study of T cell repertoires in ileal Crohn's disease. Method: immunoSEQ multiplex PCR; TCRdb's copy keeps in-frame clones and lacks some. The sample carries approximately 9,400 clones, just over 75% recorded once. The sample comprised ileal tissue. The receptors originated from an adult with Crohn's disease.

The CDR3: CASSPPGHGTGGYTF. CDR3 nucleotide sequence: TGTGCCAGCAGCCCGCCGGGACACGGTACAGGTGGCTACACCTTC. This chain joins TRBV5-6 and TRBJ1-2; tentatively, D is TRBD1 (6 bases). V was clipped by 4 bases and J by 7 bases, with 20 bases between them. The CDR3 has 15 amino acids. Germline lookup yields CDR1 SGHDT and CDR2 YYEEEE.

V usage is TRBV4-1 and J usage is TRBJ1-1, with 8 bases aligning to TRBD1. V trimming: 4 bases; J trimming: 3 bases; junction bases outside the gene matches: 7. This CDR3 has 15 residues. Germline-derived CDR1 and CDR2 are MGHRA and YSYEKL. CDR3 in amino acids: CASSRRLTGDTEAFF. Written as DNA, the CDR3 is TGCGCCAGCAGCCGAAGACTGACAGGGGACACTGAAGCTTTCTTT.

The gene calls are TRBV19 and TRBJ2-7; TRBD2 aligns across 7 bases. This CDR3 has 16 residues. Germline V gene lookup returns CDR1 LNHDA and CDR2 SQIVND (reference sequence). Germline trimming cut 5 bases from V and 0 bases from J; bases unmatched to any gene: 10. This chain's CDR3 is CASSLGGSGGSYEQYF. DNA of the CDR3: TGTGCCAGTAGTCTCGGCGGGAGCGGAGGCTCCTACGAGCAGTACTTC.

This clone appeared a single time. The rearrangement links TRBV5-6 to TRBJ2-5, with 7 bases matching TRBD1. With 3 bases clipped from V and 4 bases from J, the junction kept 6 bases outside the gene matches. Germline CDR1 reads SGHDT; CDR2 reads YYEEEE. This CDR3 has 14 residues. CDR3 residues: CASSSPTGAETQYF. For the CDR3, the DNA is TGTGCCAGCAGCTCACCTACAGGGGCAGAGACCCAGTACTTC.

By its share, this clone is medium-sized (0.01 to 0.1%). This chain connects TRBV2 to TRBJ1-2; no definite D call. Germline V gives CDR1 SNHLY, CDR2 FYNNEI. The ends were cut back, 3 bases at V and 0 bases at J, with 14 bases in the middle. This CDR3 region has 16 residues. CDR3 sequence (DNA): TGTGCCAGCAGTGATCGGAGTGCTCTCACTAACTATGGCTACACCTTC. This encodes CASSDRSALTNYGYTF.

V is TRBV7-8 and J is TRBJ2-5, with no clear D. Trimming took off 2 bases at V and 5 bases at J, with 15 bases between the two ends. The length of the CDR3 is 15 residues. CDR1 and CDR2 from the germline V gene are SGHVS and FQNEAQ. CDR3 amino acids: CASSLSSARWETQYF. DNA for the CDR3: TGTGCCAGCAGCTTAAGCTCTGCACGGTGGGAGACCCAGTACTTC.

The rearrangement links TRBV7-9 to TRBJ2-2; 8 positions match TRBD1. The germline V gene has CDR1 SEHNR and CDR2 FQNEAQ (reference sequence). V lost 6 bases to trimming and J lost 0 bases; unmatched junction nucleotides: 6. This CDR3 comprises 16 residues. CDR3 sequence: CASRGRTGPNTGELFF. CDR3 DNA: TGTGCCAGCAGAGGTCGGACAGGGCCGAACACCGGGGAGCTGTTTTTT. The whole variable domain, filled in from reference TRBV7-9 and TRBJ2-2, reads DTGVSQNPRHKITKRGQNVTFRCDPISEHNRLYWYRQTLGQGPEFLTYFQNEAQLEKSRLLSDRFSAERPKGSFSTLEIQRTEQGDSAMYLCASRGRTGPNTGELFFGEGSRLTVL.